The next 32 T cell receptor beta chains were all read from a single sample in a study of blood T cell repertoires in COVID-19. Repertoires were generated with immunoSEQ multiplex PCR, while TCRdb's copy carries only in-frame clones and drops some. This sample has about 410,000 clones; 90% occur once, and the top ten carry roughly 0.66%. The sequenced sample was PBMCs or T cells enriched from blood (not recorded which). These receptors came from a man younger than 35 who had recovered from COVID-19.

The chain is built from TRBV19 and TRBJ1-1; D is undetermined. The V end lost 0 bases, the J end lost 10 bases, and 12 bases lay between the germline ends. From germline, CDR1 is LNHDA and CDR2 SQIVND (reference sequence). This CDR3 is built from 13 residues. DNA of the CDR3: TGTGCCAGTAGTATAGATGCTAAGTCGCGAGCTTTCTTT. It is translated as CASSIDAKSRAFF.

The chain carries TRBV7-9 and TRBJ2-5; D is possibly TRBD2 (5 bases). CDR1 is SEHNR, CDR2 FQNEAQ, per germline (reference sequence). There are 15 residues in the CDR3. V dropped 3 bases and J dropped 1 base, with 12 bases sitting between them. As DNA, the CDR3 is TGTGCCAGCAGCTTGCGGACTGTTACCCAAGAGACCCAGTACTTC. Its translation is CASSLRTVTQETQYF.

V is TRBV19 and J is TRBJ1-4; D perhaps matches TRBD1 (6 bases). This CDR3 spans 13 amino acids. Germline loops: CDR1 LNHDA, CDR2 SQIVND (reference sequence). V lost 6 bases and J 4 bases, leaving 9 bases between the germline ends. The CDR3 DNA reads TGTGCCAGTAGGGGGACAAGTAATGAAAAACTGTTTTTT. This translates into CASRGTSNEKLFF.

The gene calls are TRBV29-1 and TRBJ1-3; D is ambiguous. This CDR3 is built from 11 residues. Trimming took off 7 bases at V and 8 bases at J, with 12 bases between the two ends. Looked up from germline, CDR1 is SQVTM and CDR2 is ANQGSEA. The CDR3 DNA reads TGCAGCGCCCGGGGTCCGGACACCATATATTTT. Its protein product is CSARGPDTIYF.

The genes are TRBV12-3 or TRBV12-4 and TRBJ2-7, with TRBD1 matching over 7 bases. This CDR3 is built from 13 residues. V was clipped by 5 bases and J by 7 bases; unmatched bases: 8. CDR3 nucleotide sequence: TGTGCCAGCAGTGCGACAGGGCCTTGGGAGCAGTACTTC. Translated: CASSATGPWEQYF.

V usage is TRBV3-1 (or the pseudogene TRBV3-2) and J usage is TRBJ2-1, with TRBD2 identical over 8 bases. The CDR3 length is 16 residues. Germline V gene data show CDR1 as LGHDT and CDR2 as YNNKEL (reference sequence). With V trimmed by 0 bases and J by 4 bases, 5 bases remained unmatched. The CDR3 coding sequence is TGTGCCAGCAGCCAAGATAGGCTAGCGGGTTACAATGAGCAGTTCTTC. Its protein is CASSQDRLAGYNEQFF.

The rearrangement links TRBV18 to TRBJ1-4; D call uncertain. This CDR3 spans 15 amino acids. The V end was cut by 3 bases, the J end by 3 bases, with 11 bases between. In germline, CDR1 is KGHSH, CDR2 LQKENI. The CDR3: CASSPRGLANEKLFF. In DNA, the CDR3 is TGTGCCAGCTCACCGAGAGGATTGGCTAATGAAAAACTGTTTTTT.

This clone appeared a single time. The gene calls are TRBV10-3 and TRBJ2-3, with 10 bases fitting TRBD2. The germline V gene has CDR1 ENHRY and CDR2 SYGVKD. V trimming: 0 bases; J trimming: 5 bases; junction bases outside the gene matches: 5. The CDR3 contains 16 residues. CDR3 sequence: CAISESGAGGRDTQYF. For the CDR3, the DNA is TGTGCCATCAGTGAGTCGGGAGCGGGAGGGCGAGATACGCAGTATTTT.

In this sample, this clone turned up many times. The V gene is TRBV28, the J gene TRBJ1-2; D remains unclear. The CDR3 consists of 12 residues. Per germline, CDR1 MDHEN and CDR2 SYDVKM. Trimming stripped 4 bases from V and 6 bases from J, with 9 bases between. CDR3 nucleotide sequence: TGTGCCAGCAGTTATGGCGGGGATGGCTACACCTTC. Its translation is CASSYGGDGYTF.

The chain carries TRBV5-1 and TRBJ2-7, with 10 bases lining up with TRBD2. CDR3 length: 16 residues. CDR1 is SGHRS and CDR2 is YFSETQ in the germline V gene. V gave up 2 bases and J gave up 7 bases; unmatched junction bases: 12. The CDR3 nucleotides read TGCGCCAGCAGCTTCGTAGGAGCGGGAGGGCCGCGGGAGCAGTACTTC. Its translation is CASSFVGAGGPREQYF.

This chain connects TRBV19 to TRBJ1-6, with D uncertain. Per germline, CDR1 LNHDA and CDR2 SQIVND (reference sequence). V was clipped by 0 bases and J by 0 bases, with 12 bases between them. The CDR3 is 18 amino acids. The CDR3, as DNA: TGTGCCAGTAGTATAGAAGCGCCAGCCAGCTCCTATAATTCACCCCTCCACTTT. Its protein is CASSIEAPASSYNSPLHF.

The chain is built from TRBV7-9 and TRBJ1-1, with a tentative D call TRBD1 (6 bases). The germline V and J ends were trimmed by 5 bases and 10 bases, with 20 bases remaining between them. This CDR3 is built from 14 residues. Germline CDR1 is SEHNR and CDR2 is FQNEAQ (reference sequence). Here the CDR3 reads CASSPTGSPGRAFF. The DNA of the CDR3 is TGTGCCAGCAGCCCAACAGGGTCTCCTGGGAGAGCTTTCTTT. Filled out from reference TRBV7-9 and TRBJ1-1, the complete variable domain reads DTGVSQNPRHKITKRGQNVTFRCDPISEHNRLYWYRQTLGQGPEFLTYFQNEAQLEKSRLLSDRFSAERPKGSFSTLEIQRTEQGDSAMYLCASSPTGSPGRAFFGQGTRLTVV.

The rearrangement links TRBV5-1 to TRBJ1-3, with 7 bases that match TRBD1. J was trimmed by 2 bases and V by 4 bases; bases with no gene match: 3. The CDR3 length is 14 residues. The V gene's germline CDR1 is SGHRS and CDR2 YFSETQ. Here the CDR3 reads CASSEGTAGNTIYF. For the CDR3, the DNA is TGCGCCAGCAGCGAAGGGACAGCTGGAAACACCATATATTTT.

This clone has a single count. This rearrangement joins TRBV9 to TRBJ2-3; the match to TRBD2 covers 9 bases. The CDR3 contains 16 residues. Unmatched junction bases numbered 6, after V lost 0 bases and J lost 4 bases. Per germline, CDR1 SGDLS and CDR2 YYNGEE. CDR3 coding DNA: TGTGCCAGCAGCGTAGCTGGCGGGGGGGCCTCAGATACGCAGTATTTT. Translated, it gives CASSVAGGGASDTQYF.

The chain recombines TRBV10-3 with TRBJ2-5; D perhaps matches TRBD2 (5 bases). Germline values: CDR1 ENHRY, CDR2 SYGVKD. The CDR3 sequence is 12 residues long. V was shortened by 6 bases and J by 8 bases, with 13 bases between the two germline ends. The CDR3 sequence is CAIRTDRGTQYF. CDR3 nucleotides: TGTGCCATCAGAACTGACCGGGGAACCCAGTACTTC.

CDR3 DNA sequence: TGTGCCAGCATGACGACAGGGGGCTTTCAGCCCCAGCATTTT. This sequence encodes CASMTTGGFQPQHF. The chain links TRBV27 to TRBJ1-5; TRBD1 agrees at 10 bases. CDR1 is MNHEY, CDR2 SMNVEV, per germline (reference sequence). The ends lost 7 bases at V and 6 bases at J; junction bases unmatched: 6. CDR3 length: 14 amino acids.

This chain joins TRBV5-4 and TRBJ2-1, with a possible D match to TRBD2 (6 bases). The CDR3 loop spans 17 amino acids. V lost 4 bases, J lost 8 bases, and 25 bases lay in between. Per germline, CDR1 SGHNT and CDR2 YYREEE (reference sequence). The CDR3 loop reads CASSRHGLAKSPDEQFF. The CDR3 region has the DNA TGTGCCAGCAGCCGTCACGGGCTAGCGAAGTCCCCAGATGAGCAGTTCTTC.

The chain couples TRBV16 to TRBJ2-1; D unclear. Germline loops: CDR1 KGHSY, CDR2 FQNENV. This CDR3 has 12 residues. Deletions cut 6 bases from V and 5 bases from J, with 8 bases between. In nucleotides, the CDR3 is TGTGCCAGCAGGCAGGCTAACAATGAGCAGTTCTTC. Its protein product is CASRQANNEQFF.

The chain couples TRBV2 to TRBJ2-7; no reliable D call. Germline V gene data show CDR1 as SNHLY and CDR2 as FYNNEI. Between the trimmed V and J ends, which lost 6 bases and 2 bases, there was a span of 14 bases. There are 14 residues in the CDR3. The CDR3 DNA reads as TGTGCCAGCAGCCCCGCAGTCACAACCTACGAGCAGTACTTC. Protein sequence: CASSPAVTTYEQYF.

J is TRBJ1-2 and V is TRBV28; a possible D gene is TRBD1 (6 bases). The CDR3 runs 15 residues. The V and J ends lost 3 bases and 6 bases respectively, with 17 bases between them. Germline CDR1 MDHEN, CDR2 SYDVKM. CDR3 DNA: TGTGCCAGCAGTTTCTTGGACAGACCCGGGGATGGCTACACCTTC. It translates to CASSFLDRPGDGYTF.

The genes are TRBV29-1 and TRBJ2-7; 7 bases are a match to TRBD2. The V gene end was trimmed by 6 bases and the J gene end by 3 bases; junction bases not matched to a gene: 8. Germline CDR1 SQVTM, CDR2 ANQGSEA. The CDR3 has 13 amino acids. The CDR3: CSVPGTTIYEQYF. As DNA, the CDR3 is TGCAGCGTGCCCGGGACTACCATCTACGAGCAGTACTTC.

The CDR3 protein is CASSESERKNYGYTF. The CDR3 DNA follows: TGCGCCAGCAGTGAGAGCGAAAGGAAAAACTATGGCTACACCTTC. The chain carries TRBV10-1 and TRBJ1-2; D is uncertain. The CDR3 totals 15 residues. V was clipped by 2 bases and J by 2 bases, with 12 bases between them. Germline CDR1 and CDR2: WNHNN and SYGVQD (reference sequence).

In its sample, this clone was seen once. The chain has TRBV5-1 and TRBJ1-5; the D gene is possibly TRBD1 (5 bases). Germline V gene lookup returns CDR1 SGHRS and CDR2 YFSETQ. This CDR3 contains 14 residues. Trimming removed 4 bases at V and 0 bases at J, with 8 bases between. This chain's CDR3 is CASSPDTSNQPQHF. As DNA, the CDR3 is TGCGCCAGCAGCCCGGACACTAGCAATCAGCCCCAGCATTTT.

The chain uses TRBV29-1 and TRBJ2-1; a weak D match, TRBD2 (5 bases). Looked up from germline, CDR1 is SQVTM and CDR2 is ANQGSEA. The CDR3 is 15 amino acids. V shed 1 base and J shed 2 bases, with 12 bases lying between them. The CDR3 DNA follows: TGCAGCGTTGAAGGAGTGGCGGAGGCCTACAATGAGCAGTTCTTC. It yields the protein CSVEGVAEAYNEQFF.

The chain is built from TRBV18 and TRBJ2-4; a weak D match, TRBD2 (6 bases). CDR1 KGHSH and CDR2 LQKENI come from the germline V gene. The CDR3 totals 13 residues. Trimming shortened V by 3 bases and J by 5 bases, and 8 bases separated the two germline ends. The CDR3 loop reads CASSPGGENIQYF. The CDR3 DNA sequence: TGTGCCAGCTCACCGGGAGGAGAAAACATTCAGTACTTC.

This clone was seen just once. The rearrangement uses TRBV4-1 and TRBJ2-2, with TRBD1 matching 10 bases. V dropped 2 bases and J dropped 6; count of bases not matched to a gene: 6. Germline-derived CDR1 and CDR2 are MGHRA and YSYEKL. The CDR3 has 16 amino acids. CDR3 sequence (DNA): TGCGCCAGCAGCCAAACCACCGGGACAGGGGCCGGGGAGCTGTTTTTT. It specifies CASSQTTGTGAGELFF.

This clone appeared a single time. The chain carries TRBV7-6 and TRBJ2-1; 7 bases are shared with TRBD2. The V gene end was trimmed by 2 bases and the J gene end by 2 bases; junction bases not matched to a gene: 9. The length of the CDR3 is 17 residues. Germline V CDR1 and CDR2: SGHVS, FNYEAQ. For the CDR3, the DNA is TGTGCCAGCAGCTTACACATCCCCCTAGCGGCCTACAATGAGCAGTTCTTC. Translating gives CASSLHIPLAAYNEQFF.

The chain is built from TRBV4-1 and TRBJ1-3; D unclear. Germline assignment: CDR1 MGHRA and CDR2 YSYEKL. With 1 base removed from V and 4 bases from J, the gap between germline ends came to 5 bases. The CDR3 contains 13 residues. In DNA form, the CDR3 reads TGCGCCAGCAGCCAAGGAGAGGGAAACACCATATATTTT. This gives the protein CASSQGEGNTIYF.

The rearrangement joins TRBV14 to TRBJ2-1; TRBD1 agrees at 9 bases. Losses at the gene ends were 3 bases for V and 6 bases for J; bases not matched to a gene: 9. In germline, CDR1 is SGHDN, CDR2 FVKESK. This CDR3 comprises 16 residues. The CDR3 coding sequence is TGTGCCAGCAGCCAGGGACAGGGATTGGACGGCAATGAGCAGTTCTTC. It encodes CASSQGQGLDGNEQFF.

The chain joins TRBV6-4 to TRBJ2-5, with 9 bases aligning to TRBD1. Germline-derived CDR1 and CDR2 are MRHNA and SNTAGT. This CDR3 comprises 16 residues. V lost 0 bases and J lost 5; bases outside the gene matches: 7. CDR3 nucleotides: TGTGCCAGCAGTGACTCGGGACAGGGAAGAAAGGAGACCCAGTACTTC. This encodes CASSDSGQGRKETQYF.

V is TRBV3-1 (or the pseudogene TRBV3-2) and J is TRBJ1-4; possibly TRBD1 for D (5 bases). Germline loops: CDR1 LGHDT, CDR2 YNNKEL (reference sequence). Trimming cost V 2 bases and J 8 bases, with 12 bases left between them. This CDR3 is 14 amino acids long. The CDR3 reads CASSQQGIEEKLFF. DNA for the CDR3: TGTGCCAGCAGCCAACAGGGAATCGAAGAAAAACTGTTTTTT.

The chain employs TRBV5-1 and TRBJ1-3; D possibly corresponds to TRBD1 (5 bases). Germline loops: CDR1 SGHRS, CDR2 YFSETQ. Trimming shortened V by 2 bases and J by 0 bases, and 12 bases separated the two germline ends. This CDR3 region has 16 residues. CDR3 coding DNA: TGCGCCAGCAGCTTTGGCGGGACCCTCTCTGGAAACACCATATATTTT. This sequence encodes CASSFGGTLSGNTIYF.